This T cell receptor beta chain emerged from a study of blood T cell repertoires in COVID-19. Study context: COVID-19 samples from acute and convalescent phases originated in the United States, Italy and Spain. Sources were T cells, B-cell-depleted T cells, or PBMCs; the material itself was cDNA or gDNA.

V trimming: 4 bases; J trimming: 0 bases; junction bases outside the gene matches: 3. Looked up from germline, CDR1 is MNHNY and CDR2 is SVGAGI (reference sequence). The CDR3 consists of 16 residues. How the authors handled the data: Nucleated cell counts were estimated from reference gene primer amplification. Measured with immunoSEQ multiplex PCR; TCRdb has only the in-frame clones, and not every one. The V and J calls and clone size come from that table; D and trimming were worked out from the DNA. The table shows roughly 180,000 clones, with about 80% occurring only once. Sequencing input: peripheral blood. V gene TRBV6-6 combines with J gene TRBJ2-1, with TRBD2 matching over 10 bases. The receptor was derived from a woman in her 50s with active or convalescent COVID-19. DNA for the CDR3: TGTGCCAGCAGTTCCTTAGCGGGGGGCTCCTACAATGAGCAGTTCTTC. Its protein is CASSSLAGGSYNEQFF.